The 14 T cell receptor beta chains below come from one sample, sequenced in a study of cytomegalovirus exposure and HLA in healthy donors (dated by TCRdb to the late 2010s). To prepare the library, the immunoSEQ multiplex PCR assay was applied. The immuneACCESS repertoire file appears here via TCRdb, limited to in-frame rearrangements. These files lack a portion of the clones; in checked studies, under half of the deficit traces to unresolved V genes, and the cause of the others is not known. For this sample the table gives approximately 150,000 clones, of which 75% to 95% were detected only once. Around 3% of the sample belongs to the ten largest clones. The material sequenced was PBMCs. The receptors stem from a young woman in good health and CMV-seropositive.

The chain employs TRBV2 and TRBJ2-3; 13 positions match TRBD2. The CDR3 runs 21 residues. The germline V gene has CDR1 SNHLY and CDR2 FYNNEI. V was clipped by 7 bases and J by 1 base; unmatched bases: 20. The DNA of the CDR3 is TGTGCCAGCACCTTCCTCACTCCCGCGACTAGCGGGGGGTTAGGCACAGATACGCAGTATTTT. This encodes CASTFLTPATSGGLGTDTQYF.

The chain joins TRBV9 to TRBJ1-2; TRBD1 is a possible D gene (6 bases). V lost 4 bases to trimming and J lost 8 bases, with 21 bases between them. Germline assignment: CDR1 SGDLS and CDR2 YYNGEE. This CDR3 comprises 15 residues. The CDR3 region has the DNA TGTGCCAGCAGCCCAACTTCAGGGGTTCGAGGAGGCTACACCTTC. Translation gives CASSPTSGVRGGYTF.

This chain's CDR3 is CASSSVTGITDTQYF. The CDR3 DNA reads TGTGCCAGCAGTTCGGTCACAGGGATCACAGATACGCAGTATTTT. The gene calls are TRBV28 and TRBJ2-3, with a tentative D call TRBD1 (6 bases). This CDR3 contains 15 residues. With 4 bases removed from V and 2 bases from J, the gap between germline ends came to 13 bases. The germline gives CDR1 MDHEN, CDR2 SYDVKM.

This sequence joins TRBV9 and TRBJ2-3; possibly TRBD2 for D (6 bases). This CDR3 is built from 14 residues. CDR1 SGDLS and CDR2 YYNGEE come from the germline V gene. V shed 3 bases and J shed 5 bases, with 13 bases lying between them. CDR3 sequence: CASSGRLGRDTQYF. The CDR3 coding sequence is TGTGCCAGCAGCGGACGACTAGGAAGAGATACGCAGTATTTT.

The chain is built from TRBV5-1 and TRBJ1-5; D uncertain. This CDR3 is built from 14 residues. Trimming stripped 0 bases from V and 7 bases from J, with 11 bases between. The V gene's germline CDR1 is SGHRS and CDR2 YFSETQ. CDR3 DNA sequence: TGCGCCAGCAGCTTGGCTTCGGGAGGGCAGCCCCAGCATTTT. Translated: CASSLASGGQPQHF.

This chain links TRBV2 with TRBJ2-5, with TRBD1 matching over 8 bases. CDR1 is SNHLY, CDR2 FYNNEI, per germline. V shed 7 bases, J shed 0 bases, and the junction held 4 bases outside the gene matches. The CDR3 is 14 amino acids. As DNA, the CDR3 is TGTGCCAGCATCTGGACAGGGTACCAAGAGACCCAGTACTTC. This sequence encodes CASIWTGYQETQYF.

The rearrangement joins TRBV30 to TRBJ1-5; perhaps TRBD1 as D (6 bases). Germline loops: CDR1 GTSNPN, CDR2 SVGIG (reference sequence). V was shortened by 5 bases and J by 1 base, with 12 bases between the two germline ends. CDR3 length equals 14 residues. The CDR3 bases are TGTGCCTGGTCCCCAGGACAGAGCAATCAGCCCCAGCATTTT. It specifies CAWSPGQSNQPQHF.

This chain joins TRBV5-6 and TRBJ2-1; 7 nucleotides match TRBD1. This CDR3 has 13 residues. Germline V gives CDR1 SGHDT, CDR2 YYEEEE. Losses at the gene ends were 6 bases for V and 8 bases for J; bases not matched to a gene: 8. CDR3 coding DNA: TGTGCCAGCACCCCGACAGGGCGGTATGAGCAGTTCTTC. Residues: CASTPTGRYEQFF.

The rearrangement links TRBV19 to TRBJ1-1; 8 bases are shared with TRBD1. With V trimmed by 10 bases and J by 7 bases, 23 bases remained unmatched. From germline, CDR1 is LNHDA and CDR2 SQIVND (reference sequence). This CDR3 has 17 residues. CDR3 residues: CATSVERTGRGRGEAFF. The CDR3 DNA is TGTGCCACCTCTGTGGAGAGGACAGGGAGGGGGAGGGGTGAAGCTTTCTTT.

This chain uses TRBV28 with TRBJ1-2; D remains ambiguous. The CDR3 contains 19 residues. V lost 3 bases to trimming and J lost 4 bases, with 27 bases between them. The germline gives CDR1 MDHEN, CDR2 SYDVKM. The CDR3 region is CASSLGLKVPLRGSYGYTF. CDR3 nucleotides: TGTGCCAGCAGTTTGGGTTTGAAGGTTCCCCTTCGGGGATCCTATGGCTACACCTTC.

The DNA for the CDR3 is TGTGCCAGCAGCGCCGAAACTAGCTATTCCTACGAGCAGTACTTC. This translates into CASSAETSYSYEQYF. This sequence joins TRBV7-6 and TRBJ2-7; possibly TRBD2 for D (6 bases). CDR3 size: 15 residues. The germline V and J ends were trimmed by 5 bases and 1 base, with 15 bases remaining between them. The V gene's germline CDR1 is SGHVS and CDR2 FNYEAQ.

This clone was observed once. The J gene is TRBJ1-6, the V gene TRBV25-1, with D maybe TRBD1 (6 bases). The CDR3 has 13 amino acids. Trimming left V 2 bases short and J 8 bases short, with 7 bases between. From germline, CDR1 is MGHDK and CDR2 SYGVNS. The CDR3: CASSETGYSPLHF. In DNA, the CDR3 is TGTGCCAGCAGTGAAACAGGGTATTCACCCCTCCACTTT.

The V call is TRBV6-1, the J call TRBJ2-7; D remains unclear. The CDR3 consists of 11 residues. Germline CDR1 and CDR2: MNHNS and SASEGT. V lost 4 bases, J lost 3 bases, and 4 bases lay in between. The CDR3 sequence is CASSVNYEQYF. In DNA, the CDR3 is TGTGCCAGCAGTGTCAACTACGAGCAGTACTTC.

The rearrangement joins TRBV18 to TRBJ2-1; 11 bases line up with TRBD2. Trimming took 2 bases from V and 6 from J; bases not matched to a gene: 15. This CDR3 is 19 amino acids long. CDR1 is KGHSH, CDR2 LQKENI, per germline. The CDR3 loop is CASSPRGTSGSGHLNEQFF. In nucleotides, the CDR3 is TGTGCCAGCTCACCAAGAGGGACTAGCGGATCGGGCCATCTCAATGAGCAGTTCTTC.